Below are 20 T cell receptor beta chains sequenced from a single sample in a study of T cell repertoires in cytomegalovirus infection. TCRdb reprocessed the reads via MiXCR and lists one record per CDR3 protein. Altogether about 300,000 distinct CDR3 sequences are present, about 8.8% being singletons, with the ten largest covering about 2.3%. The sequenced sample consisted of PBMCs. These receptors all come from a human donor in good health (CMV status not recorded). Some clones in this sample may be carry-over from other donors' samples.

There are a few counts of this clonotype. The rearrangement joins TRBV29-1 to TRBJ2-5; D may be TRBD1 or TRBD2 (5 bases each). The CDR3 has 14 amino acids. CDR1 SQVTM and CDR2 ANQGSEA come from the germline V gene. V was pared by 8 bases and J by 2 bases, with 18 bases between. CDR3 sequence reads: CSFRTRGGQETQYF. CDR3 coding DNA: TGCAGCTTTCGGACCCGTGGGGGTCAAGAGACCCAGTACTTC.

This clonotype was recorded many times. The CDR3 DNA sequence: TGTGCCAGCAGCTTAGAGGGGAAACTGTTTTTT. It specifies CASSLEGKLFF. The V gene is TRBV7-2, the J gene TRBJ1-4; weak D call: TRBD1 (5 bases). Trimming left V 1 base short and J 11 bases short, with 5 bases between. The CDR3 totals 11 residues. CDR1 and CDR2 from the germline V gene are SGHTA and FQGNSA. Drawing the rest from reference TRBV7-2 and TRBJ1-4, the complete variable domain is GAGVSQSPSNKVTEKGKDVELRCDPISGHTALYWYRQSLGQGLEFLIYFQGNSAPDKSGLPSDRFSAERTGGSVSTLTIQRTQQEDSAVYLCASSLEGKLFFGSGTQLSVL.

This clonotype was observed many times. The V gene is TRBV14, the J gene TRBJ2-7; 10 bases match TRBD2. V dropped 1 base and J dropped 0; count of bases not matched to a gene: 9. Germline V gives CDR1 SGHDN, CDR2 FVKESK. The CDR3 is made up of 18 amino acids. CDR3 DNA sequence: TGTGCCAGCAGCCAAGGGCTAGCGGGGGCCTGTGGCTCCTACGAGCAGTACGTC. Translation gives CASSQGLAGACGSYEQYV.

This clonotype was observed at least ten times. This sequence joins TRBV7-9 and TRBJ2-3; a possible D gene is TRBD1 (5 bases). This CDR3 region has 15 residues. V was pared by 5 bases and J by 3 bases, with 15 bases between. Germline loops: CDR1 SEHNR, CDR2 FQNEAQ (reference sequence). CDR3 bases: TGTGCCAGCAGCCCTCCGGTCCAGGGAACAGATACGCAGTATTTT. This codes for CASSPPVQGTDTQYF.

The sample holds many counts of this clonotype. J is TRBJ1-3 and V is TRBV20-1; 7 nucleotides match TRBD1. The CDR3 has 12 residues. The V gene's germline CDR1 is DFQATT and CDR2 SNEGSKA (reference sequence). Here the CDR3 reads CSAGGGGNTIYF. The CDR3 DNA reads as TGCAGCGCAGGGGGTGGTGGAAACACCATATATTTT.

This clonotype showed up many times. This rearrangement joins TRBV19 to TRBJ1-1, with D tentatively TRBD1 (5 bases). The CDR3 has 14 residues. V was pared by 6 bases and J by 4 bases, with 15 bases between. CDR1 is LNHDA and CDR2 is SQIVND in the germline V gene (reference sequence). In DNA form, the CDR3 reads TGTGCCAGTAGCGGTTTTATCGGGGGCACTGAAGCTTTCTTT. It encodes CASSGFIGGTEAFF.

A word on this clonotype: A single base separates this from a much larger clone, so it may be a read error. The chain employs TRBV15 and TRBJ2-6, with D possibly being TRBD1 (5 bases). This CDR3 comprises 17 residues. Germline V CDR1 and CDR2: LNHNV, YYDKDF (reference sequence). In DNA form, the CDR3 reads TGTGCCACCAGCAGAGATCTCGTGAGCTCTGGGGCCAACATCCTGACTTTC. Residues: CATSRDLVSSGANILTF.

This clonotype occurred many times. The rearrangement uses TRBV11-3 and TRBJ2-3; D ambiguous. The CDR3 loop spans 13 amino acids. Trimming stripped 0 bases from V and 4 bases from J, with 5 bases between. The V gene's germline CDR1 is SGHNT and CDR2 YENEEA. CDR3: CASSLDHPDTQYF. The CDR3, as DNA: TGTGCCAGCAGCTTAGATCACCCAGATACGCAGTATTTT. The full variable domain, completed using reference TRBV11-3 and TRBJ2-3, is EAGVVQSPRYKIIEKKQPVAFWCNPISGHNTLYWYLQNLGQGPELLIRYENEEAVDDSQLPKDRFSAERLKGVDSTLKIQPAELGDSAVYLCASSLDHPDTQYFGPGTRLTVL.

The table lists this clonotype with many counts. The V call is TRBV6-6, the J call TRBJ2-5, with a weak D call TRBD1 (5 bases). Germline V gene lookup returns CDR1 MNHNY and CDR2 SVGAGI (reference sequence). The ends were cut back, 0 bases at V and 5 bases at J, with 13 bases in the middle. This CDR3 is built from 15 residues. The CDR3 DNA reads as TGTGCCAGCAGTTACTCAACCATCTCAGGGGAGACCCAGTACTTC. Protein sequence: CASSYSTISGETQYF.

This clonotype was observed at least ten times. The chain links TRBV2 to TRBJ2-5, with 9 bases matching TRBD1. Germline assignment: CDR1 SNHLY and CDR2 FYNNEI. The CDR3 extends over 14 amino acids. J was trimmed by 4 bases and V by 10 bases; bases with no gene match: 10. CDR3: CATSDRGNSETQYF. For the CDR3, the DNA is TGTGCCACCTCGGACAGGGGTAATTCAGAGACCCAGTACTTC.

This clonotype was recorded many times. The chain couples TRBV29-1 to TRBJ1-1; D perhaps matches TRBD1 (5 bases). The CDR3 has 13 residues. CDR1 is SQVTM and CDR2 is ANQGSEA in the germline V gene. With 4 bases removed from V and 3 bases from J, the gap between germline ends came to 12 bases. This CDR3 reads CSVAGDLYTEAFF. CDR3 nucleotides: TGCAGCGTTGCCGGGGACTTATACACTGAAGCTTTCTTT.

This clonotype was seen ten or more times. The chain combines TRBV28 with TRBJ2-3, with TRBD1 matching over 7 bases. There are 15 residues in the CDR3. V lost 5 bases and J lost 3; bases outside the gene matches: 8. The germline V gene encodes CDR1 MDHEN and CDR2 SYDVKM. In DNA form, the CDR3 reads TGTGCCAGCAGTGAGAGGGGGCGGGTTACAGATACGCAGTATTTT. This gives the protein CASSERGRVTDTQYF.

This clonotype occurred many times. This rearrangement joins TRBV7-9 to TRBJ1-4; no firm D call. The V end was cut by 5 bases, the J end by 5 bases, with 15 bases between. From germline, CDR1 is SEHNR and CDR2 FQNEAQ (reference sequence). The CDR3 length is 15 residues. CDR3 bases: TGTGCCAGCAGCCCCGATTTCCAGAAAAATGAAAAACTGTTTTTT. It specifies CASSPDFQKNEKLFF.

The chain joins TRBV28 to TRBJ2-3; 7 nucleotides match TRBD2. CDR1 and CDR2 from the germline V gene are MDHEN and SYDVKM. Trimming cost V 7 bases and J 7 bases; bases outside gene matches: 14. The CDR3 spans 15 residues. CDR3 nucleotides: TGTGCCAGCATCAATGGGGGGGGGAGGAAATATACGCAGTATTTT. It encodes CASINGGGRKYTQYF. The variable domain in full, completed from reference TRBV28 and TRBJ2-3, reads DVKVTQSSRYLVKRTGEKVFLECVQDMDHENMFWYRQDPGLGLRLIYFSYDVKMKEKGDIPEGYSVSREKKERFSLILESASTNQTSMYLCASINGGGRKYTQYFGPGTRLTVL.

In this sample, this clonotype turned up a few times. This may arise from a read error, as a much more abundant clone is one base away. The rearrangement uses TRBV7-2 and TRBJ2-5; 9 bases match TRBD2. CDR3 length: 14 residues. CDR1 and CDR2 (germline): SGHTA, FQGNSA. V shed 3 bases and J 4 bases; nucleotides not matched to a gene: 3. Written as DNA, the CDR3 is TGTGCCAGCAGCTTTAGCGGGGGCATAGAGACCCAGTACTTC. The encoded protein is CASSFSGGIETQYF.

This clonotype was seen ten or more times. This chain joins TRBV10-3 and TRBJ2-7, with 11 bases that match TRBD1. This CDR3 comprises 15 residues. Germline V CDR1 and CDR2: ENHRY, SYGVKD. V shed 3 bases and J 5 bases; nucleotides not matched to a gene: 6. CDR3: CAISDYGQGADEQYF. The CDR3 DNA is TGTGCCATCAGTGATTACGGACAGGGGGCCGACGAGCAGTACTTC.

This clonotype was detected only a few times. The J gene is TRBJ1-3, the V gene TRBV7-9; no clear D. The V end lost 5 bases, the J end lost 0 bases, and 11 bases lay between the germline ends. Germline CDR1 and CDR2: SEHNR and FQNEAQ (reference sequence). This CDR3 comprises 15 residues. For the CDR3, the DNA is TGTGCCAGCAGCCTTCGCTCAGCCTCTGGAAACACCATATATTTT. Its protein product is CASSLRSASGNTIYF.

This clonotype was recorded many times. The chain joins TRBV7-2 to TRBJ2-7; no clear D gene. Trimming removed 0 bases from V and 2 bases from J, with 11 bases in between. Germline CDR1 SGHTA, CDR2 FQGNSA. CDR3 size: 15 residues. The CDR3 DNA is TGTGCCAGCAGCTTAGCGTATGGCCTAACCTACGAGCAGTACTTC. This codes for CASSLAYGLTYEQYF.

In its sample, this clonotype was seen many times. V and J are TRBV20-1 and TRBJ2-7; 7 bases fit TRBD2. Trimming removed 2 bases from V and 5 bases from J; junction bases left unmatched: 6. In germline, CDR1 is DFQATT, CDR2 SNEGSKA (reference sequence). The CDR3 spans 13 residues. This CDR3 reads CSARSRTRNEQYV. CDR3 nucleotide sequence: TGCAGTGCTAGAAGTAGGACTAGGAACGAGCAGTACGTC.

This clonotype was counted at least ten times. The CDR3 reads CASSSPNTGELFF. For the CDR3, the DNA is TGTGCCAGCAGCTCGCCGAACACCGGGGAGCTGTTTTTT. J is TRBJ2-2 and V is TRBV7-2; D ambiguous. With 4 bases removed from V and 0 bases from J, the gap between germline ends came to 3 bases. The CDR3 runs 13 residues. Per the germline V gene, CDR1 is SGHTA and CDR2 is FQGNSA.